In its sample, the clone carrying this TCR beta chain was seen many times. Its antigen is unknown. Primed by a sample-barcoded 5' primer and a J-beta primer mix, a second PCR proceeded for about 7 to 11 cycles. Each cDNA molecule was tagged by a template-switch adaptor with 12 random nucleotides. One entry per CDR3 protein results from TCRdb running MiXCR on the 5' RACE reads. The repertoire holds around 1,900,000 distinct CDR3 sequences, about two fifths seen once, with approximately 22% in the top ten. The record originates from a study of blood T cells in healthy people across ages. Study-level findings and limits: As age increased, TCR beta diversity per million T cells fell in a roughly linear fashion. Long-lived donors exceeded aged donors in naive CD4+ cells and diversity. Diversity figures derived from one million T cells were judged to underestimate the true value.

The TCR originated in a human donor in good health. Sequencing input: blood.

DNA of the CDR3: TGTGCCAGCAGTTTGGACAGGGAGGGCTACGAGCAGTACTTC. Translated: CASSLDREGYEQYF. The chain is built from TRBV28 and TRBJ2-7, with a possible D match to TRBD1 (8 bases). V was trimmed by 3 bases and J by 3 bases, leaving 12 bases between them. The CDR3 totals 14 residues. Looked up from germline, CDR1 is MDHEN and CDR2 is SYDVKM.